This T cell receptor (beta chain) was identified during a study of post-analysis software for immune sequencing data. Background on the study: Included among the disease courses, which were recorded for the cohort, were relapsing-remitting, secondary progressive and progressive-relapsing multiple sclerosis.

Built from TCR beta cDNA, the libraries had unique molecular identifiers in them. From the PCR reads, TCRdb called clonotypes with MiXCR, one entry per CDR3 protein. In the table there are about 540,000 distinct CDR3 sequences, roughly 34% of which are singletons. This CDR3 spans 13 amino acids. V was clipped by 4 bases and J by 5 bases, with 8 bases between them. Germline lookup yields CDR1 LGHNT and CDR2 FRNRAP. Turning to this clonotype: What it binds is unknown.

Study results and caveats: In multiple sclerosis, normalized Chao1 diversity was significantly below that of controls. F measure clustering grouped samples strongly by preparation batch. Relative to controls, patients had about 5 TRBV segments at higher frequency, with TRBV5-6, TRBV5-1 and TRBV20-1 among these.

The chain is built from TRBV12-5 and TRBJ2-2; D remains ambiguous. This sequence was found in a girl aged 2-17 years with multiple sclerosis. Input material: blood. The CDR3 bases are TGTGCTAGTGGTTCCCGGTGGACCGGGGAGCTGTTTTTT. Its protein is CASGSRWTGELFF. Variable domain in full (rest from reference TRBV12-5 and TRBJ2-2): DARVTQTPRHKVTEMGQEVTMRCQPILGHNTVFWYRQTMMQGLELLAYFRNRAPLDDSGMPKDRFSAEMPDATLATLKIQPSEPRDSAVYFCASGSRWTGELFFGEGSRLTVL.